This T cell receptor (beta chain) originates from a study of a mutant IDH1 vaccine in newly diagnosed glioma. The time point was: baseline, week 1 (first vaccination visit). Treatment: pre-vaccination baseline after standard-of-care therapy. Study-wide results and caveats: Most patients, 85% to 95%, showed vaccine-induced immune responses. Pseudoprogression apparently tracked independently of changes in top peripheral T cell clonotypes.

The data were produced by immunoSEQ multiplex PCR, yet TCRdb's version contains in-frame clones alone and is incomplete. The sample consists of around 50,000 clones, 86% of them appearing once. About this clone: Antigen unknown.

The V end was cut by 6 bases, the J end by 7 bases, with 19 bases between. The CDR3 is made up of 14 amino acids. Looked up from germline, CDR1 is KGHSH and CDR2 is LQKENI. The input for sequencing was PBMCs, taken from a glioma patient treated with radiotherapy, temozolomide or both. The rearrangement joins TRBV18 to TRBJ2-7; D may be TRBD2 (5 bases). This TCR was recovered from a middle-aged man with glioma. The CDR3 DNA sequence: TGTGCCAGCTCCCCTCCGGAGGCCCGTCGGGAGCAGTACTTC. It codes for CASSPPEARREQYF.